These 9 T cell receptor beta chains originate from one sample sequenced in a study of CD8+ T cells in alopecia areata. The sequencing template was cDNA reverse transcribed from extracted RNA. Profiling relied on immunoSEQ multiplex PCR, and the TCRdb table lists in-frame clones only, not all of them. The sample carries 80,000 to 100,000 clones, about 40% recorded once. The sequenced sample consisted of CD4+ T cells sorted from blood. These receptors were taken from a human donor with alopecia areata.

The chain has TRBV27 and TRBJ2-1; tentatively, D is TRBD1 or TRBD2 (5 bases each). The germline V and J ends were trimmed by 3 bases and 7 bases, with 22 bases remaining between them. The CDR3 loop spans 17 amino acids. The germline gives CDR1 MNHEY, CDR2 SMNVEV (reference sequence). In nucleotides, the CDR3 is TGTGCCAGCAGTTTGGCTCCCCAGCGGTCAGGGTGGAATGAGCAGTTCTTC. It encodes CASSLAPQRSGWNEQFF.

As concerns this clone: Other DNA sequences in this sample translate to the same CDR3. This chain joins TRBV5-1 and TRBJ2-3; D ambiguous. Germline assignment: CDR1 SGHRS and CDR2 YFSETQ. V shed 1 base and J shed 1 base, with 4 bases lying between them. The CDR3 totals 13 residues. This CDR3 reads CASSLLGTDTQYF. The CDR3 DNA reads TGCGCCAGCAGCTTGCTCGGCACAGATACGCAGTATTTT.

This clone has more than one count but fewer than ten. The chain joins TRBV2 to TRBJ2-1; the match to TRBD2 covers 9 bases. Trimming removed 9 bases from V and 1 base from J; junction bases left unmatched: 1. CDR1 and CDR2 from the germline V gene are SNHLY and FYNNEI. The CDR3 is 13 amino acids. The CDR3 region has the DNA TGTGCCAGTGCGGGGGGGTCCTACAATGAGCAGTTCTTC. It codes for CASAGGSYNEQFF. Drawing the rest from reference TRBV2 and TRBJ2-1, the complete variable domain is EPEVTQTPSHQVTQMGQEVILRCVPISNHLYFYWYRQILGQKVEFLVSFYNNEISEKSEIFDDQFSVERPDGSNFTLKIRSTKLEDSAMYFCASAGGSYNEQFFGPGTRLTVL.

The chain joins TRBV30 to TRBJ1-2; D not certain. The germline V and J ends were trimmed by 0 bases and 2 bases, with 7 bases remaining between them. The CDR3 covers 13 residues. Per the germline V gene, CDR1 is GTSNPN and CDR2 is SVGIG (reference sequence). The CDR3 DNA is TGTGCCTGGAGTGTCGGCGTAAACTATGGCTACACCTTC. Amino acid sequence: CAWSVGVNYGYTF.

Only a few counts were recorded for this clone. The chain combines TRBV5-4 with TRBJ2-7; 10 bases line up with TRBD2. The CDR3 is 14 amino acids. CDR1 and CDR2 from the germline V gene are SGHNT and YYREEE (reference sequence). V shed 4 bases and J 5 bases; nucleotides not matched to a gene: 6. CDR3 loop: CASSPGGLAHEQYF. The CDR3 coding sequence is TGTGCCAGCAGCCCGGGGGGACTAGCGCACGAGCAGTACTTC. The whole variable domain, remainder taken from reference TRBV5-4 and TRBJ2-7, is ETGVTQSPTHLIKTRGQQVTLRCSSQSGHNTVSWYQQALGQGPQFIFQYYREEENGRGNFPPRFSGLQFPNYSSELNVNALELDDSALYLCASSPGGLAHEQYFGPGTRLTVT.

This clone was seen a handful of times. J is TRBJ1-6 and V is TRBV5-1; no reliable D call. V was cut by 0 bases and J by 10 bases, with 14 bases left in between. Germline loops: CDR1 SGHRS, CDR2 YFSETQ. This CDR3 comprises 15 residues. CDR3 sequence: CASSLDRQRTSPLHF. The CDR3 region has the DNA TGCGCCAGCAGCTTGGATAGACAAAGGACGTCACCCCTCCACTTT.

There are a few counts of this clone. J is TRBJ2-7 and V is TRBV7-9; 12 bases match TRBD2. The germline gives CDR1 SEHNR, CDR2 FQNEAQ (reference sequence). The CDR3 is made up of 15 amino acids. V shed 5 bases and J 2 bases; nucleotides not matched to a gene: 4. The CDR3 DNA follows: TGTGCCAGCAGCGCACGGACTAGCGGGACCTACGAGCAGTACTTC. Its protein is CASSARTSGTYEQYF.

V and J are TRBV19 and TRBJ2-7; perhaps TRBD1 as D (5 bases). The CDR3 runs 16 residues. Trimming removed 9 bases from V and 0 bases from J, with 21 bases in between. The germline CDR1 and CDR2 sequences are LNHDA and SQIVND (reference sequence). CDR3 sequence: CASLGATTSSSYEQYF. In nucleotides, the CDR3 is TGTGCCAGCCTTGGGGCAACCACCTCGAGCTCCTACGAGCAGTACTTC.

The gene calls are TRBV18 and TRBJ1-2; D is perhaps TRBD1 (5 bases). Trimming removed 0 bases from V and 3 bases from J, with 11 bases in between. Germline V gene data show CDR1 as KGHSH and CDR2 as LQKENI. The CDR3 has 15 amino acids. Written as DNA, the CDR3 is TGTGCCAGCTCACCACCCCGGGACGGACACTATGGCTACACCTTC. This sequence encodes CASSPPRDGHYGYTF. Full variable domain (remainder filled in from reference TRBV18 and TRBJ1-2): NAGVMQNPRHLVRRRGQEARLRCSPMKGHSHVYWYRQLPEEGLKFMVYLQKENIIDESGMPKERFSAEFPKEGPSILRIQQVVRGDSAAYFCASSPPRDGHYGYTFGSGTRLTVV.